Listed below are T cell receptor beta chains from one sample, sequenced in a study of T-cell reconstitution after alpha-beta-depleted transplantation in children. TCRdb passed the PCR reads through MiXCR, listing each CDR3 protein once. Altogether a few hundred thousand distinct CDR3 sequences are present, over 25% being singletons, with the ten largest covering about 35%. The material sequenced was PBMCs, taken before TCRalphabeta/CD19-depleted stem cell transplant. The receptors were gathered from a boy younger than two with Wiskott-Aldrich syndrome, due to receive a stem cell transplant. The CDR3 runs from the conserved cysteine through the conserved F or W. The D gene is left open where the match is weak. A row's size may be missing; if present it is once, few, many or a size class.

length: 11; D: .; V: TRBV20-1; J: TRBJ2-5; size: many; CDR3: CSARSGETQYF; DNA: TGCAGTGCTAGGAGTGGGGAGACCCAGTACTTC
length: 13; D: .; V: TRBV15; J: TRBJ1-1; size: .; CDR3: CATSPGMNTEAFF; DNA: TGTGCCACCAGTCCAGGAATGAACACTGAAGCTTTCTTT
length: 17; D: .; V: TRBV10-3; J: TRBJ2-5; size: .; CDR3: CAISDEGLWPPEETQYF; DNA: TGTGCCATCAGTGACGAGGGTCTCTGGCCTCCCGAAGAGACCCAGTACTTC
length: 12; D: .; V: TRBV24-1; J: TRBJ2-1; size: few; CDR3: CATSDLDNEQFF; DNA: TGTGCCACCAGTGATCTAGACAATGAGCAGTTCTTC
length: 16; D: .; V: TRBV4-1; J: TRBJ1-2; size: .; CDR3: CASSRVRAGANYGYTF; DNA: TGCGCCAGCAGCCGCGTAAGGGCGGGCGCTAACTATGGCTACACCTTC
length: 15; D: .; V: TRBV28; J: TRBJ2-1; size: few; CDR3: CASSSTGPTYNEQFF; DNA: TGTGCCAGCAGTTCCACGGGTCCCACCTACAATGAGCAGTTCTTC
length: 14; D: TRBD2; V: TRBV10-2; J: TRBJ2-2; size: few; CDR3: CASGSGGNTGELFF; DNA: TGCGCCAGCGGTAGCGGGGGCAACACCGGGGAGCTGTTTTTT
length: 16; D: TRBD1; V: TRBV7-6; J: TRBJ2-7; size: once; CDR3: CASSLLSGTGSYEQYF; DNA: TGTGCCAGCAGCTTACTTTCCGGGACAGGCTCCTACGAGCAGTACTTC
length: 15; D: .; V: TRBV3-1; J: TRBJ2-1; size: .; CDR3: CASSQGYGTKDEQFF; DNA: TGTGCCAGCAGCCAAGGGTACGGGACAAAGGATGAGCAGTTCTTC
length: 14; D: .; V: TRBV5-1; J: TRBJ2-7; size: once; CDR3: CASSHLGATYEQYF; DNA: TGCGCCAGCAGCCACCTAGGCGCGACCTACGAGCAGTACTTC
length: 15; D: .; V: TRBV2; J: TRBJ2-1; size: .; CDR3: CASSVVNPKRNEQFF; DNA: TGTGCCAGCAGTGTCGTCAATCCTAAAAGAAATGAGCAGTTCTTC
length: 13; D: TRBD2; V: TRBV29-1; J: TRBJ2-1; size: once; CDR3: CRVTGTSGNEQFF; DNA: TGCAGGGTCACCGGGACTAGCGGAAATGAGCAGTTCTTC
length: 16; D: .; V: TRBV6-1; J: TRBJ2-7; size: .; CDR3: CASSRNRDLLLYEQYF; DNA: TGTGCCAGCAGCCGAAACAGGGACCTCCTTCTCTACGAGCAGTACTTC
length: 14; D: TRBD1; V: TRBV20-1; J: TRBJ2-1; size: few; CDR3: CSARDRGYYNEQFF; DNA: TGCAGTGCAAGGGACAGGGGGTACTACAATGAGCAGTTCTTC
length: 17; D: TRBD1; V: TRBV5-1; J: TRBJ2-1; size: .; CDR3: CASSLVSWDRGGDEQFF; DNA: TGCGCCAGCAGCTTGGTTAGTTGGGACAGGGGAGGCGATGAGCAGTTCTTC
length: 14; D: TRBD2; V: TRBV12-3/TRBV12-4; J: TRBJ2-7; size: .; CDR3: CASRVLAGAYEQYF; DNA: TGTGCCAGCAGGGTACTAGCGGGAGCCTACGAGCAGTACTTC
length: 14; D: .; V: TRBV5-1; J: TRBJ1-3; size: few; CDR3: CASSGTGIGNTIYF; DNA: TGCGCCAGCAGCGGAACAGGGATCGGAAACACCATATATTTT
length: 14; D: .; V: TRBV10-3; J: TRBJ1-2; size: few; CDR3: CAISEIPRLYGYTF; DNA: TGTGCCATCAGTGAGATACCCAGGCTATATGGCTACACCTTC
length: 13; D: TRBD1; V: TRBV20-1; J: TRBJ1-2; size: few; CDR3: CSAPIRGDYGYTF; DNA: TGCAGTGCGCCGATCAGGGGGGACTATGGCTACACCTTC
length: 16; D: TRBD1; V: TRBV19; J: TRBJ2-2; size: few; CDR3: CASSMEGTGWTGELFF; DNA: TGTGCCAGTAGTATGGAGGGGACAGGGTGGACCGGGGAGCTGTTTTTT
length: 15; D: TRBD1; V: TRBV5-1; J: TRBJ1-1; size: few; CDR3: CASSPEDRESTEAFF; DNA: TGCGCCAGCAGCCCTGAAGACAGGGAGAGCACTGAAGCTTTCTTT